This TCR beta chain was observed in a study of T-cell reconstitution after alpha-beta-depleted transplantation in children. Turning to this clonotype: Its antigen is still unknown.

V lost 0 bases and J 0 bases, leaving 11 bases between the germline ends. Germline CDR1 is LGHNA and CDR2 is YSLEER. This CDR3 comprises 16 residues. Study results and caveats: One year after transplant, T-cell counts and diversity came mostly from newly produced T cells. Several hundred graft clones that had expanded were reportedly the source of alpha-beta T cells about two months after transplant.

The TCRbeta library was prepared with unique molecular identifiers. TCRdb re-called the PCR reads with MiXCR, one entry per CDR3 protein. Of several thousand distinct CDR3 sequences listed, over 9.5% are singletons. The chain recombines TRBV4-3 with TRBJ1-1; D remains unclear. Here the sequenced sample was PBMCs, mostly from graft donor cells, taken 60 days after TCRalphabeta/CD19-depleted stem cell transplant. The sequence derives from a patient between 2 and 9 years old who had a stem cell transplant for inherited bone marrow failure, so the T cells may come from the graft donor. The CDR3 DNA reads as TGCGCCAGCAGCCAAGAACATTTCGGCTTGAACACTGAAGCTTTCTTT. Residues: CASSQEHFGLNTEAFF.